These T cell receptor beta chains were read from a single sample in a study of T cell responses to AZD1222 COVID-19 vaccine. The protocol was immunoSEQ multiplex PCR, while the TCRdb copy is restricted to in-frame clones and leaves out a portion. The sample contains 150,000 to 200,000 clones, 75% to 90% of which appear only once. Sequenced here: peripheral blood, sampled on day 0 of AZD1222 vaccination. These receptor sequences come from an adult in good health. Each CDR3 is given with its conserved first and last residue. Each record gives: CDR3 protein, V gene.

CDR3aa: CSVGGVSIYNEQFF; v_gene: TRBV29-1
CDR3aa: CASSLGGGAYEQFF; v_gene: TRBV5-4
CDR3aa: CASSRNSGGAQSEQFF; v_gene: TRBV27
CDR3aa: CASSETGQNYNEQFF; v_gene: TRBV2
CDR3aa: CASSVGPAGTGELFF; v_gene: TRBV9
CDR3aa: CASSQVAVYEQYF; v_gene: TRBV3-1/TRBV3-2
CDR3aa: CASSYQGDSSGNTIYF; v_gene: TRBV6-5
CDR3aa: CATSSNRPRAFPEQYF; v_gene: TRBV15
CDR3aa: CASSATGRNSGNTIYF; v_gene: TRBV9
CDR3aa: CASSLFSSGGETQYF; v_gene: TRBV5-1
CDR3aa: CASSQEGGADTQYF; v_gene: TRBV3-1/TRBV3-2
CDR3aa: CASSWQLSEQYF; v_gene: TRBV6-2/TRBV6-3
CDR3aa: CARRGADGRKTTLEAYEQYF; v_gene: TRBV2
CDR3aa: CASSLEHQDGNTGELFF; v_gene: TRBV11-2
CDR3aa: CASSYSGQGLWQYF; v_gene: TRBV6-2/TRBV6-3
CDR3aa: CASSLVASGISYEQYF; v_gene: TRBV5-1
CDR3aa: CSASRIARTVQETQYF; v_gene: TRBV20-1
CDR3aa: CASSYRSSGGPSNTGELFF; v_gene: TRBV6-2/TRBV6-3
CDR3aa: CASSPNPTETNYGYTF; v_gene: TRBV5-4
CDR3aa: CASSLSSSVETQYF; v_gene: TRBV27